A single sample is the source of the 29 T cell receptor beta chains below, sequenced in a study of cytomegalovirus exposure and HLA in healthy donors. The PCR contained 60 Vbeta and 13 Jbeta primers. This table comes from immunoSEQ multiplex PCR, and its TCRdb copy is limited to in-frame clones, with some not included. In the table there are about 100,000 clones, around 80% of which are singletons. Material for sequencing was PBMCs. All receptors come from a woman aged 60-75 years in good health and CMV-seronegative.

The rearrangement links TRBV19 to TRBJ2-7; D ambiguous. CDR3 length: 14 residues. Germline CDR1 reads LNHDA; CDR2 reads SQIVND (reference sequence). The V gene lost 4 bases and the J gene lost 0 bases, with 10 bases spanning the gap. The CDR3 DNA sequence: TGTGCCAGTAGTAGATCGACAAACTCCTACGAGCAGTACTTC. Its protein product is CASSRSTNSYEQYF.

The chain recombines TRBV19 with TRBJ2-5; no clear D. The CDR3 is made up of 16 amino acids. CDR1 is LNHDA and CDR2 is SQIVND in the germline V gene (reference sequence). Trimming shortened V by 5 bases and J by 5 bases, and 21 bases separated the two germline ends. CDR3 in DNA: TGTGCCAGTAGTGTTTCGAGCGTGTGGGTCGGCGAGACCCAGTACTTC. It yields the protein CASSVSSVWVGETQYF.

The chain employs TRBV5-1 and TRBJ1-1, with a weak D call TRBD1 (5 bases). Germline lookup yields CDR1 SGHRS and CDR2 YFSETQ. The CDR3 runs 15 residues. Trimming took off 1 base at V and 3 bases at J, with 13 bases between the two ends. CDR3 nucleotide sequence: TGCGCCAGCAGCTTGTACGGACAAGAAGACACTGAAGCTTTCTTT. Protein sequence: CASSLYGQEDTEAFF.

The V call is TRBV4-1, the J call TRBJ1-4; D is undetermined. Trimming took off 4 bases at V and 5 bases at J, with 5 bases between the two ends. The germline CDR1 and CDR2 sequences are MGHRA and YSYEKL. The CDR3 runs 12 residues. The CDR3 sequence is CASSPSNEKLFF. The CDR3 nucleotides read TGCGCCAGCAGCCCGTCCAATGAAAAACTGTTTTTT.

The CDR3 DNA reads TGCGCCAGCAGCATAGGACAGGGGGCGGGAAAGAATGAGCAGTTCTTC. Encoded protein: CASSIGQGAGKNEQFF. J is TRBJ2-1 and V is TRBV5-1; 11 positions agree with TRBD1. V trimming: 4 bases; J trimming: 7 bases; junction bases outside the gene matches: 10. In germline, CDR1 is SGHRS, CDR2 YFSETQ. The CDR3 runs to 16 residues.

The chain employs TRBV27 and TRBJ1-2; 9 nucleotides agree with TRBD1. The CDR3 spans 14 residues. In germline, CDR1 is MNHEY, CDR2 SMNVEV (reference sequence). Trimming took 4 bases from V and 8 from J; bases not matched to a gene: 8. The CDR3 DNA reads TGTGCCAGCAGTTCATTCGGGACAGGGAGCGGCTACACCTTC. This gives the protein CASSSFGTGSGYTF.

This chain connects TRBV5-6 to TRBJ2-7; a weak D match, TRBD2 (7 bases). The CDR3 spans 16 residues. Per germline, CDR1 SGHDT and CDR2 YYEEEE. Trimming took off 4 bases at V and 3 bases at J, with 20 bases between the two ends. In nucleotides, the CDR3 is TGTGCCAGCAGCGGAAGGGGGAGGGCCGAAGACTACGAGCAGTACTTC. Translation: CASSGRGRAEDYEQYF. Complete variable domain (other parts from reference TRBV5-6 and TRBJ2-7): DAGVTQSPTHLIKTRGQQVTLRCSPKSGHDTVSWYQQALGQGPQFIFQYYEEEERQRGNFPDRFSGHQFPNYSSELNVNALLLGDSALYLCASSGRGRAEDYEQYFGPGTRLTVT.

The genes are TRBV5-4 and TRBJ1-2, with 9 bases identical to TRBD1. The V segment lost 4 bases and the J segment 8 bases; nucleotides outside the gene matches: 15. Germline V gene lookup returns CDR1 SGHNT and CDR2 YYREEE (reference sequence). The CDR3 contains 16 residues. The CDR3 loop reads CASSPPPGTGTGGYTF. CDR3 sequence (DNA): TGTGCCAGCAGCCCCCCGCCCGGGACAGGGACTGGAGGCTACACCTTC.

The rearrangement uses TRBV7-9 and TRBJ2-7, with a possible D match to TRBD2 (5 bases). V was clipped by 7 bases and J by 4 bases, with 11 bases between them. This CDR3 has 12 amino acids. Germline V gene sequence: CDR1 SEHNR, CDR2 FQNEAQ (reference sequence). The CDR3 DNA is TGTGCCAGCACCTCTCGGGGATACGAGCAGTACTTC. Translating it yields CASTSRGYEQYF.

This chain joins TRBV6-1 and TRBJ1-1; no reliable D call. V dropped 1 base and J dropped 0 bases, with 6 bases sitting between them. The CDR3 is 14 residues long. CDR1 is MNHNS, CDR2 SASEGT, per germline. CDR3 bases: TGTGCCAGCAGTGAAGTGGCCCTGAACACTGAAGCTTTCTTT. Translated, it gives CASSEVALNTEAFF.

This clone showed up just once. V and J are TRBV7-6 and TRBJ2-1, with TRBD2 matching over 13 bases. CDR1 and CDR2 from the germline V gene are SGHVS and FNYEAQ. The CDR3 covers 20 residues. Trimming removed 0 bases from V and 1 base from J; junction bases left unmatched: 9. The CDR3 is CASSLARWTSGSGSYNEQFF. CDR3 in DNA: TGTGCCAGCAGCTTAGCCCGTTGGACTAGCGGGAGCGGGTCCTACAATGAGCAGTTCTTC. The full variable domain, its missing parts supplied by reference TRBV7-6 and TRBJ2-1, is GAGVSQSPRYKVTKRGQDVALRCDPISGHVSLYWYRQALGQGPEFLTYFNYEAQQDKSGLPNDRFSAERPEGSISTLTIQRTEQRDSAMYRCASSLARWTSGSGSYNEQFFGPGTRLTVL.

Only a few counts were recorded for this clone. The chain recombines TRBV9 with TRBJ2-7; possibly TRBD1 for D (5 bases). V dropped 4 bases and J dropped 3 bases, with 17 bases sitting between them. The CDR3 is made up of 15 amino acids. Germline CDR1 reads SGDLS; CDR2 reads YYNGEE. CDR3 loop: CASSPHAGPDYEQYF. DNA of the CDR3: TGTGCCAGCAGCCCTCACGCAGGGCCCGACTACGAGCAGTACTTC.

The chain combines TRBV21-1 with TRBJ2-1; TRBD2 was called by the table and not checked on the DNA. TRBV21-1 constitutes a pseudogene. This CDR3 is built from 11 residues. CDR3 loop: CASWDGGFEFF. CDR3 in DNA: TGTGCCAGCTGGGATGGGGGGTTTGAGTTCTTC.

This chain joins TRBV5-1 and TRBJ1-6; 7 bases map to TRBD1. CDR1 SGHRS and CDR2 YFSETQ come from the germline V gene. Germline trimming cut 3 bases from V and 7 bases from J; bases unmatched to any gene: 4. The CDR3 extends over 14 amino acids. CDR3 bases: TGCGCCAGCAGCTCGCGACAGGGAAATTCACCCCTCCACTTT. This gives the protein CASSSRQGNSPLHF. Filled out from reference TRBV5-1 and TRBJ1-6, the complete variable domain reads KAGVTQTPRYLIKTRGQQVTLSCSPISGHRSVSWYQQTPGQGLQFLFEYFSETQRNKGNFPGRFSGRQFSNSRSEMNVSTLELGDSALYLCASSSRQGNSPLHFGNGTRLTVT.

The genes are TRBV7-9 and TRBJ1-2, with 7 bases identical to TRBD1. The ends lost 6 bases at V and 4 bases at J; junction bases unmatched: 14. The CDR3 runs 16 residues. CDR1 is SEHNR, CDR2 FQNEAQ, per germline (reference sequence). As DNA, the CDR3 is TGTGCCAGCAGGACAGGGTCCGGAGGTTCTGGCTATGGCTACACCTTC. Its protein product is CASRTGSGGSGYGYTF.

This sequence joins TRBV30 and TRBJ1-5; D is perhaps TRBD1 (6 bases). The CDR3 runs 13 residues. V was clipped by 3 bases and J by 9 bases, with 15 bases between them. CDR1 is GTSNPN and CDR2 is SVGIG in the germline V gene (reference sequence). CDR3 bases: TGTGCCTGGAGGCGCCCAGGGGATTGGCCCCAGCATTTT. It yields the protein CAWRRPGDWPQHF.

This chain joins TRBV2 and TRBJ1-4; 8 bases are a match to TRBD1. Per germline, CDR1 SNHLY and CDR2 FYNNEI. This CDR3 is built from 15 residues. After removal of 6 bases from V and 8 bases from J, the junction contained 11 bases not matched to a gene. The CDR3 loop reads CASRIQGAREEKLFF. The DNA of the CDR3 is TGTGCCAGCAGGATTCAGGGGGCAAGAGAAGAAAAACTGTTTTTT.

This clone was observed once. The V call is TRBV5-1, the J call TRBJ2-7; 14 bases are a match to TRBD2. The CDR3 contains 19 residues. The J segment lost 3 bases and the V segment lost 0 bases, leaving 11 bases of the junction unmatched. Germline CDR1 is SGHRS and CDR2 is YFSETQ. Here the CDR3 reads CASSLEPTGTSGSGYEQYF. The DNA for the CDR3 is TGCGCCAGCAGCTTGGAACCCACTGGGACTAGCGGGAGTGGCTACGAGCAGTACTTC. Based on the CDR3 plus reference TRBV5-1 and TRBJ2-7, the full variable domain is KAGVTQTPRYLIKTRGQQVTLSCSPISGHRSVSWYQQTPGQGLQFLFEYFSETQRNKGNFPGRFSGRQFSNSRSEMNVSTLELGDSALYLCASSLEPTGTSGSGYEQYFGPGTRLTVT.

This sequence joins TRBV5-4 and TRBJ1-6; the match to TRBD1 covers 8 bases. Germline V gene sequence: CDR1 SGHNT, CDR2 YYREEE (reference sequence). With V trimmed by 4 bases and J by 8 bases, 2 bases remained unmatched. This CDR3 region has 13 residues. The CDR3 DNA follows: TGTGCCAGCAGCCAGGGACAGGATTCACCCCTCCACTTT. It is translated as CASSQGQDSPLHF.

This clone came up a few times. This chain joins TRBV7-2 and TRBJ2-1; 9 nucleotides align to TRBD2. J lost 6 bases, V lost 5 bases, and 14 bases had no gene match. Germline CDR1 and CDR2: SGHTA and FQGNSA. This CDR3 spans 17 amino acids. The CDR3 here is CASSPPGRGLASNEQFF. The CDR3 DNA reads as TGTGCCAGCAGCCCACCTGGGAGGGGACTAGCCTCCAATGAGCAGTTCTTC.

The J gene is TRBJ1-3, the V gene TRBV6-6, with D unclear. V was shortened by 3 bases and J by 4 bases, with 13 bases between the two germline ends. CDR1 is MNHNY and CDR2 is SVGAGI in the germline V gene (reference sequence). CDR3 length equals 15 residues. The CDR3 region has the DNA TGTGCCAGCAGTTATTCAACGGGTACAGGAAACACCATATATTTT. Translated, it gives CASSYSTGTGNTIYF.

V usage is TRBV19 and J usage is TRBJ2-5; D remains unclear. V was shortened by 11 bases and J by 5 bases, with 3 bases between the two germline ends. This CDR3 comprises 8 residues. The germline V gene encodes CDR1 LNHDA and CDR2 SQIVND (reference sequence). The CDR3 DNA sequence: TGTGCCGAGGAGACCCAGTACTTC. This gives the protein CAEETQYF.

The chain is built from TRBV5-4 and TRBJ1-4; 8 nucleotides line up with TRBD1. Germline-derived CDR1 and CDR2 are SGHNT and YYREEE (reference sequence). This CDR3 contains 14 residues. The V gene end was trimmed by 4 bases and the J gene end by 7 bases; junction bases not matched to a gene: 6. The DNA of the CDR3 is TGTGCCAGCAGCCAGGACAGGGCTGTTGAAAAACTGTTTTTT. Translated: CASSQDRAVEKLFF.

This chain connects TRBV5-4 to TRBJ2-3; D may be TRBD2 (5 bases). CDR1 and CDR2 from the germline V gene are SGHNT and YYREEE (reference sequence). The CDR3 is made up of 18 amino acids. V was cut by 4 bases and J by 0 bases, with 21 bases left in between. CDR3 amino acids: CASSEEGGSLFSTDTQYF. CDR3 bases: TGTGCCAGCAGCGAAGAGGGCGGCTCTTTATTTAGCACAGATACGCAGTATTTT.

The V call is TRBV7-2, the J call TRBJ1-1; D is possibly TRBD1 (5 bases). The germline gives CDR1 SGHTA, CDR2 FQGNSA. The V end lost 1 base, the J end lost 6 bases, and 12 bases lay between the germline ends. CDR3 length: 14 amino acids. CDR3 nucleotides: TGTGCCAGCAGCTTAGGCCGACAGTATCCTGAAGCTTTCTTT. Residues: CASSLGRQYPEAFF.

The rearrangement uses TRBV5-8 and TRBJ2-7; 13 nucleotides line up with TRBD2. This CDR3 is 14 amino acids long. V shed 5 bases and J 3 bases; nucleotides not matched to a gene: 2. The germline V gene has CDR1 SGHTS and CDR2 YDEGEE. The DNA of the CDR3 is TGTGCCAGCAGGTGGACTAGCGGGAGCTACGAGCAGTACTTC. As protein: CASRWTSGSYEQYF.

The chain recombines TRBV6-6 with TRBJ1-1; 7 positions agree with TRBD1. Germline assignment: CDR1 MNHNY and CDR2 SVGAGI (reference sequence). The CDR3 contains 13 residues. The trim removed 6 bases at V and 4 bases at J, leaving 5 bases unmatched. The CDR3 sequence: CASSPTGITEAFF. The CDR3 bases are TGTGCCAGCAGCCCGACAGGGATCACTGAAGCTTTCTTT.

The CDR3 spells CASSYGDPANTGELFF. The CDR3 DNA follows: TGTGCCAGCAGTTACGGAGACCCCGCGAACACCGGGGAGCTGTTTTTT. The gene calls are TRBV6-5 and TRBJ2-2; D is unclear. The germline gives CDR1 MNHEY, CDR2 SVGAGI. Trimming left V 2 bases short and J 0 bases short, with 10 bases between. This CDR3 region has 16 residues.

The rearrangement joins TRBV7-2 to TRBJ1-5; the D is unclear. The CDR3 extends over 13 amino acids. Germline CDR1 and CDR2: SGHTA and FQGNSA. V gave up 5 bases and J gave up 5 bases, with 10 bases separating them. In nucleotides, the CDR3 is TGTGCCAGCAGCACTACCCGGGATCAGCCCCAGCATTTT. Residues: CASSTTRDQPQHF.